What follows are 27 T cell receptor beta chains derived from one specimen sequenced in a study of control samples from healthy donors and cancer patients. TCRdb keeps only in-frame clones here, not all; method: immunoSEQ multiplex PCR. The sample shows 150,000 to 200,000 clones, 93% of them seen only once. Sequencing was performed on blood. The receptors were gathered from a woman aged 55-70 years in good health.

V gene TRBV18 combines with J gene TRBJ1-1; tentative D call: TRBD1 (5 bases). This CDR3 is 13 amino acids long. Trimming took 4 bases from V and 1 from J, leaving 7 bases between them. Germline V lookup: CDR1 KGHSH, CDR2 LQKENI. For the CDR3, the DNA is TGTGCCAGCTCACTTCAGGGGAACACTGAAGCTTTCTTT. It codes for CASSLQGNTEAFF.

This sequence joins TRBV20-1 and TRBJ1-2; D is ambiguous. CDR3 length equals 11 residues. Trimming took off 4 bases at V and 3 bases at J, with 6 bases between the two ends. CDR1 and CDR2 (germline): DFQATT, SNEGSKA (reference sequence). CDR3 sequence (DNA): TGCAGTGCTAAATTGGACTATGGCTACACCTTC. Its translation: CSAKLDYGYTF.

The chain combines TRBV3-1 (or the pseudogene TRBV3-2) with TRBJ1-1, with a possible D match to TRBD1 (6 bases). Trimming removed 4 bases at V and 2 bases at J, with 14 bases between. The CDR3 covers 15 residues. Germline lookup yields CDR1 LGHDT and CDR2 YNNKEL (reference sequence). The CDR3 loop reads CASSRPGGPNTEAFF. The CDR3 nucleotides are TGTGCCAGCAGCCGGCCGGGGGGGCCAAACACTGAAGCTTTCTTT.

The rearrangement uses TRBV6-2 or TRBV6-3 and TRBJ1-2; no reliable D call. Trimming shortened V by 2 bases and J by 7 bases, and 17 bases separated the two germline ends. CDR3 length: 15 residues. Germline CDR1 and CDR2: MNHEY and SVGEGT. CDR3 protein: CASSYRRGGYGGYTF. CDR3 sequence (DNA): TGTGCCAGCAGTTACCGCCGAGGAGGTTACGGTGGCTACACCTTC.

DNA of the CDR3: TGTGCCAGCAGTTTAGACAGGTCCTACGAGCAGTACTTC. Its translation is CASSLDRSYEQYF. This chain joins TRBV27 and TRBJ2-7; tentative D call: TRBD1 (6 bases). From germline, CDR1 is MNHEY and CDR2 SMNVEV (reference sequence). The V and J ends lost 2 bases and 1 base respectively, with 6 bases between them. The CDR3 is made up of 13 amino acids.

This clone was seen a single time. The CDR3 protein is CASGLVIGARTYEQYF. The CDR3 DNA sequence: TGTGCTAGTGGTTTGGTAATCGGCGCCCGCACCTACGAGCAGTACTTC. The chain combines TRBV12-5 with TRBJ2-7; D gene unclear. This CDR3 contains 16 residues. Trimming pared 0 bases from V and 2 bases from J, leaving 14 bases between. CDR1 is LGHNT and CDR2 is FRNRAP in the germline V gene.

The rearrangement uses TRBV11-2 and TRBJ2-2, with no clear D. The germline gives CDR1 SGHAT, CDR2 FQNNGV. V lost 1 base and J lost 6, with 0 bases in between. The CDR3 is made up of 11 amino acids. CDR3: CASSLAGELFF. CDR3 DNA: TGTGCCAGCAGCTTAGCCGGGGAGCTGTTTTTT.

The genes are TRBV5-6 and TRBJ2-3, with a possible D match to TRBD1 (6 bases). Germline V lookup: CDR1 SGHDT, CDR2 YYEEEE. This CDR3 is 16 amino acids long. V was pared by 2 bases and J by 2 bases, with 15 bases between. CDR3 nucleotides: TGTGCCAGCAGCTTTGATTCGTGGACAGCCACAGATACGCAGTATTTT. Amino acid sequence: CASSFDSWTATDTQYF.

The chain couples TRBV19 to TRBJ1-5; no definite D call. Germline CDR1 is LNHDA and CDR2 is SQIVND (reference sequence). This CDR3 has 13 residues. Trimming took off 9 bases at V and 0 bases at J, with 9 bases between the two ends. The DNA of the CDR3 is TGTGCCAGCGACACATATAGCAATCAGCCCCAGCATTTT. Translation: CASDTYSNQPQHF.

The chain carries TRBV29-1 and TRBJ1-4, with D possibly being TRBD1 (5 bases). Germline-derived CDR1 and CDR2 are SQVTM and ANQGSEA. CDR3 length: 13 amino acids. Trimming removed 0 bases at V and 6 bases at J, with 8 bases between. The CDR3 sequence: CSVEDPRDEKLFF. DNA for the CDR3: TGCAGCGTTGAAGATCCCAGGGATGAAAAACTGTTTTTT.

The CDR3 protein is CASSQRQDTGELFF. In DNA, the CDR3 is TGTGCCAGCAGCCAACGCCAGGACACCGGGGAGCTGTTTTTT. The chain carries TRBV14 and TRBJ2-2; no firm D call. There are 14 residues in the CDR3. The ends were cut back, 2 bases at V and 3 bases at J, with 7 bases in the middle. Germline V gene lookup returns CDR1 SGHDN and CDR2 FVKESK.

This clone was observed a single time. The chain recombines TRBV4-3 with TRBJ2-3; no firm D call. The CDR3 covers 14 residues. Trimming took 0 bases from V and 3 from J, leaving 7 bases between them. The germline V gene has CDR1 LGHNA and CDR2 YSLEER. The CDR3 spells CASSQEWATDTQYF. For the CDR3, the DNA is TGCGCCAGCAGCCAAGAATGGGCTACAGATACGCAGTATTTT.

The chain recombines TRBV10-3 with TRBJ2-3, with a weak D call TRBD2 (5 bases). This CDR3 is built from 15 residues. The V end was cut by 3 bases, the J end by 4 bases, with 14 bases between. Looked up from germline, CDR1 is ENHRY and CDR2 is SYGVKD. CDR3 sequence reads: CAISDGVASSDTQYF. The CDR3 DNA sequence: TGTGCCATCAGTGACGGGGTGGCATCATCAGATACGCAGTATTTT.

This clone has a single count. V gene TRBV18 combines with J gene TRBJ1-1; D not resolved. The CDR3 consists of 14 residues. V gave up 6 bases and J gave up 1 base, with 12 bases separating them. Germline loops: CDR1 KGHSH, CDR2 LQKENI. The CDR3 reads CASSQRTENTEAFF. CDR3 coding DNA: TGTGCCAGCTCCCAACGGACCGAGAACACTGAAGCTTTCTTT.

The rearrangement joins TRBV6-4 to TRBJ2-2; D uncertain. The CDR3 runs 15 residues. The V gene's germline CDR1 is MRHNA and CDR2 SNTAGT. The V end was cut by 2 bases, the J end by 0 bases, with 7 bases between. CDR3 residues: CASSDGTPNTGELFF. CDR3 DNA: TGTGCCAGCAGTGACGGCACACCGAACACCGGGGAGCTGTTTTTT.

DNA for the CDR3: TGCGCCAGCAGCCAGAATCCCGGGACAGGGGTGAATGAGCAGTTCTTC. This codes for CASSQNPGTGVNEQFF. The chain has TRBV4-3 and TRBJ2-1; TRBD1 agrees at 10 bases. CDR1 is LGHNA and CDR2 is YSLEER in the germline V gene. This CDR3 spans 16 amino acids. The ends lost 3 bases at V and 7 bases at J; junction bases unmatched: 9.

The chain couples TRBV6-1 to TRBJ1-3, with a possible D match to TRBD1 (5 bases). V lost 3 bases and J lost 2, with 5 bases in between. This CDR3 spans 13 amino acids. Per germline, CDR1 MNHNS and CDR2 SASEGT. CDR3 region: CASSDRAGNTIYF. The CDR3 nucleotides are TGTGCCAGCAGTGACAGGGCTGGAAACACCATATATTTT.

The chain combines TRBV6-6 with TRBJ1-5; no definite D call. This CDR3 region has 12 residues. Trimming took 0 bases from V and 9 from J, leaving 6 bases between them. Germline loops: CDR1 MNHNY, CDR2 SVGAGI (reference sequence). The CDR3 loop reads CASSYSSWPQHF. CDR3 coding DNA: TGTGCCAGCAGTTACTCGTCTTGGCCCCAGCATTTT.

This rearrangement joins TRBV13 to TRBJ1-2, with D tentatively TRBD1 (5 bases). The ends were cut back, 3 bases at V and 5 bases at J, with 19 bases in the middle. This CDR3 region has 16 residues. Germline V lookup: CDR1 PRHDT, CDR2 FYEKMQ (reference sequence). The CDR3 region is CASSLSRQWRSYGYTF. The CDR3 DNA reads as TGTGCCAGCAGCTTGAGCCGACAGTGGAGGTCTTATGGCTACACCTTC.

J is TRBJ1-2 and V is TRBV5-4; no reliable D call. The CDR3 totals 14 residues. Looked up from germline, CDR1 is SGHNT and CDR2 is YYREEE (reference sequence). The V gene lost 4 bases and the J gene lost 6 bases, with 16 bases spanning the gap. CDR3 nucleotides: TGTGCCAGCAGCCCTCGGACGGACCTTAATGGCTACACCTTC. This gives the protein CASSPRTDLNGYTF.

The V call is TRBV11-3, the J call TRBJ1-6, with no clear D. This CDR3 contains 16 residues. The germline CDR1 and CDR2 sequences are SGHNT and YENEEA. The ends were cut back, 1 base at V and 10 bases at J, with 17 bases in the middle. The CDR3 protein is CASSLGRGNINSPLHF. In DNA, the CDR3 is TGTGCCAGCAGCTTAGGCCGAGGGAATATTAACTCACCCCTCCACTTT.

V and J are TRBV7-2 and TRBJ2-3; D might be TRBD1 (5 bases). Per germline, CDR1 SGHTA and CDR2 FQGNSA. The CDR3 spans 14 residues. V lost 4 bases and J lost 2, with 10 bases in between. The chain's CDR3 is CASSSPRDTDTQYF. The CDR3 bases are TGTGCCAGCAGCTCCCCCAGGGACACAGATACGCAGTATTTT.

This chain connects TRBV6-1 to TRBJ2-7; D gene uncertain. The V end was cut by 1 base, the J end by 6 bases, with 10 bases between. Per the germline V gene, CDR1 is MNHNS and CDR2 is SASEGT. This CDR3 contains 13 residues. CDR3 protein: CASSEGGRREQYF. The CDR3 nucleotides are TGTGCCAGCAGTGAAGGCGGACGTCGCGAGCAGTACTTC.

The chain recombines TRBV19 with TRBJ1-2; D is possibly TRBD1 (5 bases). Germline values: CDR1 LNHDA, CDR2 SQIVND (reference sequence). This CDR3 is built from 18 residues. Trimming cost V 2 bases and J 8 bases, with 27 bases left between them. The CDR3 region has the DNA TGTGCCAGTAGTATACCCCGGTATGCCAGGGAAGCGGATAGAGGCTACACCTTC. Translated, it gives CASSIPRYAREADRGYTF.

The genes are TRBV5-6 and TRBJ2-3; TRBD2 agrees at 7 bases. The CDR3 loop spans 14 amino acids. The ends lost 4 bases at V and 1 base at J; junction bases unmatched: 3. Germline loops: CDR1 SGHDT, CDR2 YYEEEE. In DNA, the CDR3 is TGTGCCAGCAGCGCACGGGGGGGCACAGATACGCAGTATTTT. Encoded protein: CASSARGGTDTQYF. Together with reference TRBV5-6 and TRBJ2-3, the CDR3 gives the full variable domain: DAGVTQSPTHLIKTRGQQVTLRCSPKSGHDTVSWYQQALGQGPQFIFQYYEEEERQRGNFPDRFSGHQFPNYSSELNVNALLLGDSALYLCASSARGGTDTQYFGPGTRLTVL.

This rearrangement joins TRBV5-5 to TRBJ1-2, with D uncertain. Germline V gene lookup returns CDR1 SGHKS and CDR2 YYEKEE (reference sequence). The germline V and J ends were trimmed by 1 base and 3 bases, with 7 bases remaining between them. There are 13 residues in the CDR3. In DNA, the CDR3 is TGTGCCAGCAGCTTGCCATATGACTATGGCTACACCTTC. It codes for CASSLPYDYGYTF.

About this clone itself: Germline is not matched at one junction end, which may reflect a read error. The gene calls are TRBV9 and TRBJ2-2; D is perhaps TRBD1 or TRBD2 (5 bases each). This CDR3 contains 13 residues. Germline V gene sequence: CDR1 SGDLS, CDR2 YYNGEE. The DNA for the CDR3 is TGTGCCAGCAGCGAGGCAACTATTGGGGGGCTGTTTTTT. Translated, it gives CASSEATIGGLFF.